Reported below is one T cell receptor beta chain. There is no known antigen for this receptor. There are no base qualities to consult, and no much larger clone falls within one base. The data stem from a study of neoadjuvant anti-PD-1 for oral cavity cancer (dated by TCRdb to about 2021). Turning to the overall study: Before curative-intent surgical resection, most patients were given three to four biweekly doses of nivolumab at 3 mg/kg. For patients who did not progress, a fourth nivolumab dose was given around day 43, followed by definitive surgical resection on days 50-56. Responders were defined as patients with complete response, partial response or stable disease by RECIST 1.1; non-responders were defined as patients with progression. A roughly 35% response rate was observed in the parent correlative cohort, in which about 12 patients were included. On the study overall, not on this receptor specifically: Higher pretreatment blood Treg/Th17 ratios correlated with higher pretreatment blood TCRbeta clonality and lower post-treatment tumor TCRbeta clonality. Only a few patients per response group were included in the TCR analyses, and larger cohorts for validation were called for by the authors. Greater tumor shrinkage correlated with larger post-treatment sizes of preexisting intratumoral clones, which suggests that expansion of preexisting clones contributed to response.

The time point label corresponds to: before neoadjuvant nivolumab. The patients had newly diagnosed stage II-IVA oral cavity squamous cell carcinoma and had not received any prior systemic or radiation treatment. The cohort consisted of patients with HPV-negative, locally advanced oral cavity squamous cell carcinoma. Samples were obtained from a longitudinal correlative study of a single-arm phase II trial of neoadjuvant nivolumab in oral cavity squamous cell carcinoma. Subject-matched pre- and post-treatment PBMCs and tumors from three responders and three non-responders underwent genomic DNA-based TCRbeta sequencing. For tumor tissue, genomic DNA extraction relied on the Maxwell RSC DNA from Tissue kit. Reading the germline V gene gives CDR1 SGDLS and CDR2 YYNGEE. Trimming takes 0 bases off V and 3 bases off J; junction bases not matched to a gene: 4. The CDR3 runs 16 residues from the cysteine to the phenylalanine. This entry keeps only the CDR3 DNA: 48 bases, framed from base 1.

Tumor libraries used mostly approximately 4.4 ug of input genomic DNA for survey sequencing, with two replicates per sample. The immunoSEQ hsTCRbeta kit was used to prepare TCRbeta libraries according to the manufacturer's instructions. The finished libraries were brought together in one pool at roughly 2.7 nM, which was then read using an Illumina NovaSeq 6000 S4 flow cell. The authors processed their data as follows. Raw data preprocessing and quality control were performed with the immunoSEQ Analyzer. The analysis was restricted to productive rearrangements, with each unique CDR3 amino acid sequence defining a clonotype. Repertoire clonality was estimated as the Gini-Simpson index, computed with the R package tcR. Student's t test was used to compare Gini indices, and Pearson correlation was used to assess associations with tumor size change. In TCRdb, the immuneACCESS table is reduced to in-frame sequences with V and J assigned. These tables do not hold every clone; where another copy was compared, an unresolved V gene accounts for under half, and the others remain unexplained. V and J calls plus clone size are reproduced from that table; the DNA served to infer D and trimming. In all, the sample holds 10,000 or so clones, and 65% to 70% of those were seen once. The ten largest clones capture about 8.3% of the sample.

The clonotype comes from a person aged 35-79 years with oral cavity squamous cell carcinoma. Rearrangement joined TRBV9 to TRBJ2-2, and 8 junctional nucleotides match TRBD2. Sequenced here: tumor tissue, sampled before nivolumab (anti-PD-1) treatment. This receptor has the CDR3 CASSVEGLVHTGELFF. The base sequence is TGTGCCAGCAGCGTAGAGGGACTAGTTCACACCGGGGAGCTGTTTTTT.